This T cell receptor beta chain was recorded in a study of blood T cell repertoires in COVID-19. At the level of the study: Samples of COVID-19 (acute and convalescent) were obtained from the United States, Italy and Spain.

Per the original data handling: Estimation of nucleated cell counts was performed using reference gene primer amplification. The protocol was immunoSEQ multiplex PCR, while the TCRdb copy is restricted to in-frame clones and leaves out a portion. V, J and clone size are taken as reported in that table, and D and trimming were inferred from the DNA itself. Of 200,000 to 250,000 clones in the sample, about four fifths are singletons; the top ten hold over 6.5%. The length of the CDR3 is 15 residues. V lost 8 bases, J lost 5 bases, and 10 bases stayed unmatched. From germline, CDR1 is MNHEY and CDR2 SVGAGI.

Material: peripheral blood. The sequence came from a woman aged 80 or older with COVID-19, enrolled during active disease. The chain combines TRBV6-5 with TRBJ2-7; 12 bases map to TRBD2. CDR3 protein: CASRRLAGAVHEQYF. CDR3 sequence (DNA): TGTGCCAGCCGGAGACTAGCGGGAGCGGTCCACGAGCAGTACTTC.